Shown below are 20 T cell receptor beta chains from a single sample sequenced in a study of T-cell memory formation after mild COVID-19. Via MiXCR, TCRdb re-called the 5' RACE reads, giving one row per CDR3 protein. The sample lists 350,000 or so distinct CDR3 sequences; 20% to 25% were seen once. Input material: PBMCs or a T cell subset sorted from them (not recorded which). These receptors were taken from an adult woman who had mild COVID-19 (a few samples of this study predate the infection). Cell type and time point are not known.

J is TRBJ2-7 and V is TRBV20-1; no definite D call. This CDR3 is 11 amino acids long. Per germline, CDR1 DFQATT and CDR2 SNEGSKA (reference sequence). Trimming cost V 6 bases and J 2 bases, with 8 bases left between them. The CDR3 nucleotides are TGCAGTGCCAGCCGCGCCTACGAGCAGTACTTC. It encodes CSASRAYEQYF.

The rearrangement joins TRBV6-5 to TRBJ1-2, with D unresolved. Germline CDR1 is MNHEY and CDR2 is SVGAGI. This CDR3 spans 13 amino acids. Trimming took off 5 bases at V and 8 bases at J, with 15 bases between the two ends. The CDR3 DNA reads TGTGCCAGCAGTCCAGACACGAAGCAGGGCTACACCTTC. Encoded protein: CASSPDTKQGYTF.

This clonotype was detected only a few times. This chain connects TRBV29-1 to TRBJ2-2; possibly TRBD2 for D (6 bases). This CDR3 is built from 13 residues. Germline-derived CDR1 and CDR2 are SQVTM and ANQGSEA. Deletions cut 4 bases from V and 3 bases from J, with 9 bases between. CDR3 coding DNA: TGCAGCGTTGGAAAGCGGGACACCGGGGAGCTGTTTTTT. It is translated as CSVGKRDTGELFF.

This clonotype showed up just a few times. The CDR3 nucleotides read TGTGCCAGCAGCCAAGGGGGCAGGGGCACTGAAGCTTTCTTT. It encodes CASSQGGRGTEAFF. The J gene is TRBJ1-1, the V gene TRBV4-2; D may be TRBD1 (6 bases). The V and J ends lost 1 base and 4 bases respectively, with 10 bases between them. The germline V gene encodes CDR1 LGHNA and CDR2 YNFKEQ. CDR3 length: 14 amino acids.

The J gene is TRBJ1-4, the V gene TRBV9; 7 nucleotides line up with TRBD1. Germline V gene lookup returns CDR1 SGDLS and CDR2 YYNGEE. V gave up 4 bases and J gave up 8 bases; unmatched junction bases: 11. CDR3 length: 15 residues. The CDR3 DNA is TGTGCCAGCAGCCCCTTAACGGCAGGGGGAGAAAAACTGTTTTTT. Its protein product is CASSPLTAGGEKLFF.

In this sample, this clonotype turned up many times. The gene calls are TRBV5-1 and TRBJ1-2; the D is unclear. The CDR3 is 12 residues long. In germline, CDR1 is SGHRS, CDR2 YFSETQ. V gave up 0 bases and J gave up 7 bases, with 7 bases separating them. CDR3 DNA: TGCGCCAGCAGCTTGGCGGGATTTGGCTACACCTTC. It codes for CASSLAGFGYTF.

The chain links TRBV5-1 to TRBJ1-2; D is unclear. The CDR3 loop spans 14 amino acids. Trimming took 1 base from V and 0 from J, leaving 7 bases between them. Germline CDR1 reads SGHRS; CDR2 reads YFSETQ. Here the CDR3 DNA reads TGCGCCAGCAGCTTGACTCGGCCTAACTATGGCTACACCTTC. This sequence encodes CASSLTRPNYGYTF. Looking up the rest from reference TRBV5-1 and TRBJ1-2 gives the full variable domain: KAGVTQTPRYLIKTRGQQVTLSCSPISGHRSVSWYQQTPGQGLQFLFEYFSETQRNKGNFPGRFSGRQFSNSRSEMNVSTLELGDSALYLCASSLTRPNYGYTFGSGTRLTVV.

The J gene is TRBJ2-3, the V gene TRBV5-1; 7 bases line up with TRBD2. The length of the CDR3 is 14 residues. After removal of 4 bases from V and 4 bases from J, the junction contained 6 bases not matched to a gene. Germline V gene lookup returns CDR1 SGHRS and CDR2 YFSETQ. CDR3 sequence reads: CASSLKTSPDTQYF. The CDR3 nucleotides read TGCGCCAGCAGCCTAAAGACTAGCCCAGATACGCAGTATTTT.

This clonotype was counted at least ten times. The chain couples TRBV7-2 to TRBJ1-1; tentatively, D is TRBD1 (5 bases). The germline gives CDR1 SGHTA, CDR2 FQGNSA. Trimming took 2 bases from V and 4 from J, leaving 11 bases between them. The CDR3 is made up of 14 amino acids. The CDR3 loop is CASSLTAGSTEAFF. The CDR3 bases are TGTGCCAGCAGCTTAACGGCAGGGAGCACTGAAGCTTTCTTT.

The chain has TRBV18 and TRBJ2-1, with D uncertain. CDR1 KGHSH and CDR2 LQKENI come from the germline V gene. The V gene lost 3 bases and the J gene lost 10 bases, with 13 bases spanning the gap. The CDR3 loop spans 13 amino acids. DNA of the CDR3: TGTGCCAGCTCACCGATTCTGCGTAACGAGCAGTTCTTC. Protein sequence: CASSPILRNEQFF.

The CDR3 DNA is TGCGCCAGCAGCGGCCTAGAGGGGGGGCCAGATGAGCAGTTCTTC. Translated, it gives CASSGLEGGPDEQFF. The chain is built from TRBV5-1 and TRBJ2-1; the D gene is possibly TRBD2 (7 bases). Germline CDR1 reads SGHRS; CDR2 reads YFSETQ. V was cut by 4 bases and J by 8 bases, with 19 bases left in between. This CDR3 has 15 amino acids. Using reference TRBV5-1 and TRBJ2-1 for the parts outside the CDR3, the full variable domain is KAGVTQTPRYLIKTRGQQVTLSCSPISGHRSVSWYQQTPGQGLQFLFEYFSETQRNKGNFPGRFSGRQFSNSRSEMNVSTLELGDSALYLCASSGLEGGPDEQFFGPGTRLTVL.

The J gene is TRBJ2-2, the V gene TRBV7-9; D is ambiguous. Germline CDR1 SEHNR, CDR2 FQNEAQ (reference sequence). The CDR3 runs to 13 residues. Trimming stripped 8 bases from V and 5 bases from J, with 12 bases between. The CDR3: CASGQVGTGELFF. In DNA, the CDR3 is TGTGCCAGCGGTCAGGTTGGAACCGGGGAGCTGTTTTTT.

This clonotype was found a few times. The chain recombines TRBV2 with TRBJ2-7; D not certain. The CDR3 contains 12 residues. Trimming left V 10 bases short and J 2 bases short, with 12 bases between. Germline CDR1 and CDR2: SNHLY and FYNNEI. Here the CDR3 reads CATSIRPYEQYF. The DNA of the CDR3 is TGTGCCACCTCAATCCGACCCTACGAGCAGTACTTC.

This clonotype was seen a handful of times. V and J are TRBV4-1 and TRBJ1-4; maybe TRBD1 (5 bases). CDR1 and CDR2 (germline): MGHRA, YSYEKL. The CDR3 extends over 15 amino acids. V lost 4 bases, J lost 0 bases, and 9 bases lay in between. Here the CDR3 reads CASSLQGSTNEKLFF. CDR3 bases: TGCGCCAGCAGCCTGCAGGGTTCAACTAATGAAAAACTGTTTTTT.

This clonotype has only a few counts. The chain employs TRBV27 and TRBJ2-5, with D possibly TRBD1 on 5 matching bases. Trimming left V 2 bases short and J 6 bases short, with 13 bases between. The CDR3 length is 14 residues. Per the germline V gene, CDR1 is MNHEY and CDR2 is SMNVEV (reference sequence). The CDR3: CASSLRGAGQTQYF. CDR3 bases: TGTGCCAGCAGTTTAAGGGGCGCAGGGCAGACCCAGTACTTC.

The chain uses TRBV24-1 and TRBJ2-1, with D perhaps matching TRBD2 (6 bases). The V gene's germline CDR1 is KGHDR and CDR2 SFDVKD. Trimming cost V 5 bases and J 6 bases, with 16 bases left between them. CDR3 length equals 15 residues. The CDR3 region has the DNA TGTGCCACCAGTGCCAGGGAAGCGGGCCCCAATGAGCAGTTCTTC. Translation gives CATSAREAGPNEQFF.

The DNA for the CDR3 is TGTGCCAGCAGCTTACTTCAGGGGGTCGGAACTGAAGCTTTCTTT. This translates into CASSLLQGVGTEAFF. The V and J genes are TRBV7-9 and TRBJ1-1; 7 bases align to TRBD1. The CDR3 length is 15 residues. Germline-derived CDR1 and CDR2 are SEHNR and FQNEAQ (reference sequence). V lost 2 bases to trimming and J lost 5 bases; unmatched junction nucleotides: 8. The complete variable domain, with remaining parts taken from reference TRBV7-9 and TRBJ1-1, reads DTGVSQNPRHKITKRGQNVTFRCDPISEHNRLYWYRQTLGQGPEFLTYFQNEAQLEKSRLLSDRFSAERPKGSFSTLEIQRTEQGDSAMYLCASSLLQGVGTEAFFGQGTRLTVV.

This clonotype was observed many times. The chain couples TRBV12-3 or TRBV12-4 to TRBJ2-2; no definite D call. Trimming cost V 6 bases and J 6 bases, with 8 bases left between them. This CDR3 region has 12 residues. The CDR3 DNA reads TGTGCCAGCAGCTCCACCTCCGGGGAGCTGTTTTTT. This gives the protein CASSSTSGELFF.

This chain uses TRBV13 with TRBJ2-3; D remains ambiguous. The CDR3 has 14 residues. V lost 2 bases, J lost 2 bases, and 8 bases lay in between. CDR1 PRHDT and CDR2 FYEKMQ come from the germline V gene (reference sequence). The CDR3 reads CASSLLADTDTQYF. The CDR3 DNA is TGTGCCAGCAGCTTATTGGCGGACACAGATACGCAGTATTTT.

A few counts support this clonotype. V is TRBV7-8 and J is TRBJ1-1, with D perhaps TRBD1 (5 bases). Germline V CDR1 and CDR2: SGHVS, FQNEAQ. V was cut by 1 base and J by 0 bases, with 18 bases left in between. The CDR3 runs 18 residues. CDR3 in amino acids: CASSLGPGTSGMNTEAFF. DNA for the CDR3: TGTGCCAGCAGCTTAGGTCCAGGGACCTCTGGCATGAACACTGAAGCTTTCTTT.